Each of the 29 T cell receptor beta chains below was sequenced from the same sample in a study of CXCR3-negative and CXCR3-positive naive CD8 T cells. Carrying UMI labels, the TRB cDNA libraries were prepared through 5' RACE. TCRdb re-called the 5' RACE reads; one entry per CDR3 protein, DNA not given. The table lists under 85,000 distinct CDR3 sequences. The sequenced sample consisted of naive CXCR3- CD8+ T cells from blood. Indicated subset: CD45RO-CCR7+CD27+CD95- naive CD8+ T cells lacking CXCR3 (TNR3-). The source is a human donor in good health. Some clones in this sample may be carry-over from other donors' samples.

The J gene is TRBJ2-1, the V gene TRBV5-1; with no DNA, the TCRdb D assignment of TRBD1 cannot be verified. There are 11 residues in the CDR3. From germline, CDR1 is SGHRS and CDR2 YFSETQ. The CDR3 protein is CASENPGHPFF.

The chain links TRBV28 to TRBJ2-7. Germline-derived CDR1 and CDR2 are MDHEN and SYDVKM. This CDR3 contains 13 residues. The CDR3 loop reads CASSLRVFYEQYF.

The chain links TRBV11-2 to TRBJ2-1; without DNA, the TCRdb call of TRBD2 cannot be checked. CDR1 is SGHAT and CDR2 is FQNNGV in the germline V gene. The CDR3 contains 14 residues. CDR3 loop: CASSFGTGMDYQFF. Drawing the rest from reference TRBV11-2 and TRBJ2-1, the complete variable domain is EAGVAQSPRYKIIEKRQSVAFWCNPISGHATLYWYQQILGQGPKLLIQFQNNGVVDDSQLPKDRFSAERLKGVDSTLKIQPAKLEDSAVYLCASSFGTGMDYQFFGPGTRLTVL.

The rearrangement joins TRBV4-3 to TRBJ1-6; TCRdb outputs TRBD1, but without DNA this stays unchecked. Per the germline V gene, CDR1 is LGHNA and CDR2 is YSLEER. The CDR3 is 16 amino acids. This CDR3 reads CASAAGVGGNHSPLHF.

CDR3 region: CASSKGGGDYNEQFF. This chain uses TRBV7-2 with TRBJ2-1; the TRBD2 assignment by TCRdb is unverifiable without DNA. Germline CDR1 and CDR2: SGHTA and FQGNSA. The CDR3 runs to 15 residues.

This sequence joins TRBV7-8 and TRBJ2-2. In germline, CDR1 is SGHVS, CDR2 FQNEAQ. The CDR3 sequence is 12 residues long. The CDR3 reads CASSPVKVRLFF.

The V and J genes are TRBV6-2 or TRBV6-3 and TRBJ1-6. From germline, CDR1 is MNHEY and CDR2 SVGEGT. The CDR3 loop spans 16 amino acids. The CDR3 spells CASIASTAYYNSPLHF.

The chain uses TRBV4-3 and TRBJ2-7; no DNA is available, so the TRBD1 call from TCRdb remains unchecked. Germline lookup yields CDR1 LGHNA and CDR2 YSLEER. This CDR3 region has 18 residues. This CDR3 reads CASSQALIPGAGSYEQYF.

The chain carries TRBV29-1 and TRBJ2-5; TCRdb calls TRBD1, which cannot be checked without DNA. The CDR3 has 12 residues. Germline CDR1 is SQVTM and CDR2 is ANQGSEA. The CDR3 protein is CSVEGAQETQYF. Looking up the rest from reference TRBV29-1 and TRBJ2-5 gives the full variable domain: SAVISQKPSRDICQRGTSLTIQCQVDSQVTMMFWYRQQPGQSLTLIATANQGSEATYESGFVIDKFPISRPNLTFSTLTVSNMSPEDSSIYLCSVEGAQETQYFGPGTRLLVL.

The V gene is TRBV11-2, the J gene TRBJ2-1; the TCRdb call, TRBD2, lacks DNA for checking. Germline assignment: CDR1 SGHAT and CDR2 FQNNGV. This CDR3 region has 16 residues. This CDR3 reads CASSPSPGSPRGEQFF.

The CDR3 region is CASSLGRGATEAFF. The rearrangement joins TRBV27 to TRBJ1-1; the D call of TRBD1 rests on TCRdb alone, since no DNA is present to check it. The CDR3 consists of 14 residues. Per the germline V gene, CDR1 is MNHEY and CDR2 is SMNVEV (reference sequence).

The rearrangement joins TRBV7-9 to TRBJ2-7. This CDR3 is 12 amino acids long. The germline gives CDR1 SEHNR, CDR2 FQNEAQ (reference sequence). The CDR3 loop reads CASSLDLFEQYF.

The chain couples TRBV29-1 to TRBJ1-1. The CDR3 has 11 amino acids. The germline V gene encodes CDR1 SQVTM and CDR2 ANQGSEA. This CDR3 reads CSVEQDTEAFF.

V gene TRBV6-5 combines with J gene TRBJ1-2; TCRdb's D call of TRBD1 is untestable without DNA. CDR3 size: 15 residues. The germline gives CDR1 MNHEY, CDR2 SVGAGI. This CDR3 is CASSESLIPSGGYTF.

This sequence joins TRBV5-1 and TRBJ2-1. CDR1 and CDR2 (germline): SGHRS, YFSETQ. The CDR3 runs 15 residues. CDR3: CASSFGVSSYNEQFF.

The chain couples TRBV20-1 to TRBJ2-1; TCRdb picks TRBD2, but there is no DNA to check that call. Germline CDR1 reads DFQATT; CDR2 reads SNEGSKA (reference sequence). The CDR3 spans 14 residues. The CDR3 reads CSAPLAGGANEQFF.

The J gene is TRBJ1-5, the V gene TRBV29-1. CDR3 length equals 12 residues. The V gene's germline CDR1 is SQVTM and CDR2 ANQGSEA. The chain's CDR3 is CSVYDGDQPQHF. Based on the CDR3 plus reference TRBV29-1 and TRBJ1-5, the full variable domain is SAVISQKPSRDICQRGTSLTIQCQVDSQVTMMFWYRQQPGQSLTLIATANQGSEATYESGFVIDKFPISRPNLTFSTLTVSNMSPEDSSIYLCSVYDGDQPQHFGDGTRLSIL.

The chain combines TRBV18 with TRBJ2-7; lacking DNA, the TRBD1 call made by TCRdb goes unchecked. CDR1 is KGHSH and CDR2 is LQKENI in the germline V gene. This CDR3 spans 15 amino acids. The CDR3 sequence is CASSPRPQLGGSGYF.

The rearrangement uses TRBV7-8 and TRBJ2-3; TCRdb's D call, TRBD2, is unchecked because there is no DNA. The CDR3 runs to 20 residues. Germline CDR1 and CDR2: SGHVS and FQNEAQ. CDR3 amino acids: CASSLVWREVMGGKLDTQYF.

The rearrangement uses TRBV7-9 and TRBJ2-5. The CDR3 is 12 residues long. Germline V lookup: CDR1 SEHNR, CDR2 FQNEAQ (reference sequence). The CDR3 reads CASSLTPETQYF.

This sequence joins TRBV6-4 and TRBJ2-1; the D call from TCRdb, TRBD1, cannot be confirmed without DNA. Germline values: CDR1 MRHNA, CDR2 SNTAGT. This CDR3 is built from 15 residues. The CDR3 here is CASSDSGGAGDEQFF.

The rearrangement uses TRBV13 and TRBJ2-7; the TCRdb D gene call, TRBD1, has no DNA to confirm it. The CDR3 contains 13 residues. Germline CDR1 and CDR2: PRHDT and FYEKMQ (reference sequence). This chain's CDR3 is CASSLGRGYEQYF.

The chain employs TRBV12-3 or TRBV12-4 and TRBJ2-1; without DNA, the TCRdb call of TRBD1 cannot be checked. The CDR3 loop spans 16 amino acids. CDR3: CASSSQTRPGVNEQFF.

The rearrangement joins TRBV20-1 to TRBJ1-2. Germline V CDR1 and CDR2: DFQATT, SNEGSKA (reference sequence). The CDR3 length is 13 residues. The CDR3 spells CSARDLGNYGYTF.

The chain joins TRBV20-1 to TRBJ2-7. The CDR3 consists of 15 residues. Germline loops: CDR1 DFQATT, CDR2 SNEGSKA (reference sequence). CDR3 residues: CSARDLLDGSYEQYF.

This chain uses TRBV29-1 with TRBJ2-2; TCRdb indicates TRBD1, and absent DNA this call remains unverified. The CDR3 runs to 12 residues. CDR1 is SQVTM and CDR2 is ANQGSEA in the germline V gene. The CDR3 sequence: CSVNQGAGELFF.

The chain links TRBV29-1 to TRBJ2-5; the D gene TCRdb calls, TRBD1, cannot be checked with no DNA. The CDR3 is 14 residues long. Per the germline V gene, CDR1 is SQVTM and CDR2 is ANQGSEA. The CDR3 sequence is CSVEWTGAKETQYF.

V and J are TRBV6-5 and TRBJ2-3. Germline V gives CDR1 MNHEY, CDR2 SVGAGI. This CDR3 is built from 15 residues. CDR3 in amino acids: CASSYFGEPTDTQYF.

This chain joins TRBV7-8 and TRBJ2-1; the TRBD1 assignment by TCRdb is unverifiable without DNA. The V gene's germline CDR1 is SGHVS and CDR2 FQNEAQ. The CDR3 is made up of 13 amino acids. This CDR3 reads CASRGAGANEQFF.